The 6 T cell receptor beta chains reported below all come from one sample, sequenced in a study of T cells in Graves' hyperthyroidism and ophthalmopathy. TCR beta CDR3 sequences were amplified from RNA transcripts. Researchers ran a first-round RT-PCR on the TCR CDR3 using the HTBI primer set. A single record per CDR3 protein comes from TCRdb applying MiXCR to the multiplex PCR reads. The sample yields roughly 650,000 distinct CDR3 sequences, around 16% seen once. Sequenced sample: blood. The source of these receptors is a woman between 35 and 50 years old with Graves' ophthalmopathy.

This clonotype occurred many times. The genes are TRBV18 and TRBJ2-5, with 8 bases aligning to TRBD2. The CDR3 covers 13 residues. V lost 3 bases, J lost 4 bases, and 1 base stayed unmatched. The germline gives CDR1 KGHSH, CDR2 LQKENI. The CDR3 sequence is CASSPREGETQYF. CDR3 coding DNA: TGTGCCAGCTCACCTCGGGAGGGAGAGACCCAGTACTTC.

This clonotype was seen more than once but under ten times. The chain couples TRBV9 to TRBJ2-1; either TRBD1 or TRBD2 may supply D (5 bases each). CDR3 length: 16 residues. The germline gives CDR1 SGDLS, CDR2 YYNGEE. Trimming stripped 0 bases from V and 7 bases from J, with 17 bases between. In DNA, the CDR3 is TGTGCCAGCAGCGTAGGACTAAGGGGTGGCCTGAATGAGCAGTTCTTC. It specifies CASSVGLRGGLNEQFF.

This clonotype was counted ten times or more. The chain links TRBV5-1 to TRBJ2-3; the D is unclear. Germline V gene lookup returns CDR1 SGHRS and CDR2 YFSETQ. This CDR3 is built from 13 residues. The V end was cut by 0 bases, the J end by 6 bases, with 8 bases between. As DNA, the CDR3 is TGCGCCAGCAGCTTGGGGCGTATGGATACGCAGTATTTT. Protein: CASSLGRMDTQYF. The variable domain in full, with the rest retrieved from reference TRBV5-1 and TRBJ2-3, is KAGVTQTPRYLIKTRGQQVTLSCSPISGHRSVSWYQQTPGQGLQFLFEYFSETQRNKGNFPGRFSGRQFSNSRSEMNVSTLELGDSALYLCASSLGRMDTQYFGPGTRLTVL.

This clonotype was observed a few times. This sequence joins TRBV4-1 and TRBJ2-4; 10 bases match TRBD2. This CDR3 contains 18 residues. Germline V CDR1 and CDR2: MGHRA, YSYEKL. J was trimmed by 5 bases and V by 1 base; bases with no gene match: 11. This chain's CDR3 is CASSQVYGAGGEQNIQYF. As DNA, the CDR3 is TGCGCCAGCAGCCAAGTTTACGGAGCGGGAGGGGAGCAAAACATTCAGTACTTC.

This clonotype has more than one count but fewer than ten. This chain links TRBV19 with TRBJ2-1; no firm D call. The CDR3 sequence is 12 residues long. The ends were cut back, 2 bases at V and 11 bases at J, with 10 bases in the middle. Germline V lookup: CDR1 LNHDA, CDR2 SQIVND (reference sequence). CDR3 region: CASSIPLAQQFF. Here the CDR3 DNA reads TGTGCCAGTAGTATACCACTGGCGCAGCAGTTCTTC.

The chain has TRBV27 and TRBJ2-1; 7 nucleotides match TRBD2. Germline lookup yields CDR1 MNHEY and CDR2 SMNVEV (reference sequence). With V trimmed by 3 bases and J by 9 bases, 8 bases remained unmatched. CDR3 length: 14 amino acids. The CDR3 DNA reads TGTGCCAGCAGTTTCTCTAGCGGATTGGGTGAGCAGTTCTTC. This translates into CASSFSSGLGEQFF.